The clone carrying this T cell receptor (beta chain) was seen once. Antigen: not known. CDR3 size: 12 residues. CDR1 and CDR2 from the germline V gene are SGHRS and YFSETQ. V was cut by 1 base and J by 1 base, with 2 bases left in between. The data are from a study of CD4+ T cells in melanoma. Overall study results and limits: Neoantigen-specific CD4+ T cells in melanoma reportedly had diverse differentiation states. A reported correlation linked neoantigen-specific CD4+ T cells to CD8+, macrophage and B cell function.

TCRdb's table, derived via immunoSEQ multiplex PCR, lists solely in-frame clones and lacks some. Of fewer than 150,000 clones listed, approximately 91% are singletons. J is TRBJ2-5 and V is TRBV5-1; no clear D gene. This TCR was sampled from a human donor with melanoma. The CDR3 spells CASSLLQETQYF. CDR3 nucleotide sequence: TGCGCCAGCAGCTTGCTCCAAGAGACCCAGTACTTC.